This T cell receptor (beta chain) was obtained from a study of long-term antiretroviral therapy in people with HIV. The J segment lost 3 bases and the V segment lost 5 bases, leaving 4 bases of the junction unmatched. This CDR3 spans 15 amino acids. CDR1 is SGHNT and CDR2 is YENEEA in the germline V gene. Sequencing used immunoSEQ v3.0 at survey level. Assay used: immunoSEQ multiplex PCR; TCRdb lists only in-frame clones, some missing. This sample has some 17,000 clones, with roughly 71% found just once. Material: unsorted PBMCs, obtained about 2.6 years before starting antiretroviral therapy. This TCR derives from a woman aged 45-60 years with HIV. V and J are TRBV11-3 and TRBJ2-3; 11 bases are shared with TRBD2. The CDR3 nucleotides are TGTGCCAGCAGCCCGGGACTAGCGGTTACAGATACGCAGTATTTT. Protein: CASSPGLAVTDTQYF.